The T cell receptor (beta chain) under discussion was sequenced for a study of T cells in Graves' hyperthyroidism and ophthalmopathy. A word on this clonotype: Antigen: not known.

It was RNA transcripts that yielded the amplified TCR beta CDR3 regions. TCR CDR3 underwent first-round RT-PCR with the HTBI primer set. TCRdb processed the multiplex PCR reads anew with MiXCR; each CDR3 protein has one entry. The table lists more than 500,000 distinct CDR3 sequences, about 16% of them singletons, with approximately 3.9% in the top ten. The PBMCs studied were ones that came from 9 to 10 ml fresh peripheral blood. Findings and caveats of the study: Most thyroid clonotypes that were expanded above 0.001 also turned up in blood. Ophthalmopathy prediction by the model preceded onset by a median about 6.3 months.

CDR1 and CDR2 from the germline V gene are MNHNS and SASEGT. Trimming cost V 4 bases and J 1 base, with 7 bases left between them. The length of the CDR3 is 13 residues. The V and J genes are TRBV6-1 and TRBJ1-1; D unresolved. This TCR derives from a woman younger than 45 with Graves' hyperthyroidism. Input material: blood. CDR3 sequence: CASSGRPNTEAFF. In nucleotides, the CDR3 is TGTGCCAGCAGTGGGCGTCCGAACACTGAAGCTTTCTTT.